This entry is about one T cell receptor (beta chain). The clone's antigen remains unknown. Base qualities are not provided; no much larger clone lies one nucleotide away. This record comes from a study of blood T cell repertoires in COVID-19 (dated by TCRdb to between 2020 and 2021). Turning to the overall study: The collaborator samples originated in the United States, Italy and Spain and spanned the acute and convalescent phases of COVID-19. HLA class I and class II types, where available, came from metadata supplied by the sample provider rather than from assay-based typing. Deeply sampled blood TCRbeta repertoires from subjects exposed to, actively infected with, or recovered from COVID-19 were included in the dataset. The prospective study material was composed of cDNA or gDNA derived from T cells, B-cell-depleted T cells, or PBMCs. The repertoires were released in a freely available public database intended as a resource for research on the immune response to SARS-CoV-2. The samples were drawn from two sources: the first 160 participants of the ongoing ImmuneRACE study, and 950 to 1,500 subjects contributed by 6 global collaborators. Nearly every sample came with metadata listing a de-identified subject ID, COVID-19 status, age in years and sex. Overall results and qualifications from the work: The quantity of clinical and demographic metadata differed by source and by participant and was supplied without curation.

TCRbeta CDR3 regions were amplified from genomic DNA using the immunoSEQ Assay, a bias-controlled multiplex PCR. The authors processed their data as follows. Within the assay, amplification of reference gene primers was used to estimate how many nucleated cells each sample contained. To quantify the absolute abundance of each unique TCRbeta CDR3 rearrangement, sequence reads were collapsed and filtered. For each sample, productive Simpson clonality was calculated as the square root of Simpson's diversity index across productive rearrangements. The table was pulled from immuneACCESS by TCRdb, which kept in-frame rearrangements only. Such tables lose some clones; where checked, under half of the loss comes from unresolved V genes, and the rest has no known cause. D and trimming come from the DNA, and the V and J calls and clone size come from that table. Within this sample are approximately 280,000 clones, with approximately 84% of them counted one time only. The top ten hold 2.1% of the sample.

A second Seattle source provided samples from volunteer blood donors who had recovered from COVID-19. Whole blood was collected in K2EDTA tubes by collaborating institutions according to the institutions' own protocols. For TCRbeta analysis, collaborator samples were shipped as frozen whole blood, as isolated PBMCs, or as DNA extracted from either sample type. The germline V gene specifies SGHTA as CDR1 and FQGTGA as CDR2. A distance of 15 bases separates the germline ends of V and J, which lose 5 bases and 4 bases respectively. Inclusive of the bounding cysteine and phenylalanine, the CDR3 is 15 residues long. The DNA shown is the 45-base CDR3, in frame from base 1.

The chain is encoded by TRBV7-3 joined to TRBJ2-1; the D gene is perhaps TRBD2, on 5 matching bases. The sequenced sample was peripheral blood. The receptor's source is a woman under 40 who had recovered from COVID-19. The CDR3 region: CASSPRSRAYNEQFF. Here is the DNA: TGTGCCAGCAGCCCCCGGTCGCGGGCTTACAATGAGCAGTTCTTC. The full variable domain, with segments outside the CDR3 supplied by the reference TRBV7-3 and TRBJ2-1 proteins, appears as GAGVSQTPSNKVTEKGKYVELRCDPISGHTALYWYRQSLGQGPEFLIYFQGTGAADDSGLPNDRFFAVRPEGSVSTLKIQRTERGDSAVYLCASSPRSRAYNEQFFGPGTRLTVL.